This T cell receptor (beta chain) is drawn from a study of blood T cell repertoires in COVID-19. At the level of the study: The samples span acute and convalescent COVID-19 from the United States, Italy and Spain.

Assay: immunoSEQ multiplex PCR; the TCRdb copy retains only in-frame clones and omits some. The data contain some 170,000 clones, about 87% of them seen just once; the ten biggest clones take up about 12%. It was during active infection that Seattle patients were enrolled and then longitudinally followed. Trimming cost V 5 bases and J 0 bases, with 12 bases left between them. The germline V gene encodes CDR1 MDHEN and CDR2 SYDVKM. This CDR3 spans 15 amino acids. The rearrangement joins TRBV28 to TRBJ2-3, with a possible D match to TRBD1 (6 bases). This sequence originates from a woman in her seventies with COVID-19, enrolled during active disease. Sequencing was carried out using peripheral blood. The CDR3 DNA sequence: TGTGCCAGCAGTAAGACAGGCACTAGCACAGATACGCAGTATTTT. Protein product: CASSKTGTSTDTQYF.